This entry is about one T cell receptor beta chain. Its antigen is as yet unknown. The time point denotes: baseline pretreatment blood. As for treatment: 15 Gy SBRT to primary tumor, nephrectomy 4 weeks later. Blood was sampled at baseline, 2 weeks and 4 weeks after SBRT. The patient's renal cell carcinoma had clear cell pathology. The CDR3 is 15 residues long. Germline V CDR1 and CDR2: SGHVS, FQNEAQ. V lost 1 base, J lost 2 bases, and 6 bases lay in between. These data belong to a study of radiation and T cells in renal cell carcinoma. Study-wide results and limits: Without pretreatment biopsies, baseline tumor clonotype presence was undetermined.

Assay: immunoSEQ multiplex PCR; the TCRdb copy retains only in-frame clones and omits some. The table has 70,000 to 95,000 clones, 82% seen once. The source is a man aged 55 to 70 with renal cell carcinoma. The material sequenced was blood, taken from a patient whose treatment included radiotherapy and nephrectomy. The V call is TRBV7-8, the J call TRBJ2-6; D is possibly TRBD1 or TRBD2 (5 bases each). The CDR3 DNA reads as TGTGCCAGCAGCTTAGGAGGGGCTGGGGCCAACGTCCTGACTTTC. This translates into CASSLGGAGANVLTF.